This T cell receptor beta chain appears in the sequencing data of a study of cytomegalovirus exposure and HLA in healthy donors. 13 Jbeta primers and 60 Vbeta primers were used for the PCR. Data came from immunoSEQ multiplex PCR; TCRdb stores just in-frame clones and leaves some out. The table has some 96,000 clones, 76% seen once. In germline, CDR1 is SNHLY, CDR2 FYNNEI. The CDR3 is made up of 15 amino acids. V lost 9 bases, J lost 4 bases, and 21 bases lay in between. This rearrangement joins TRBV2 to TRBJ1-2; D call uncertain. The sample taken for sequencing was PBMCs. The TCR was taken from a woman aged 55 to 70 in good health and CMV-seropositive. The CDR3 here is CASSAAVGGPYGYTF. CDR3 DNA: TGTGCCAGTTCGGCAGCAGTGGGAGGTCCCTATGGCTACACCTTC.